A single sample is the source of the 18 T cell receptor beta chains below, sequenced in a study of human T cells and chemical hapten exposure. The starting material, unfractionated whole blood, was used for total RNA extraction. Within the library, unique molecular identifiers were attached to each individual cDNA molecule. Via MiXCR, TCRdb re-called the reads, giving one row per CDR3 protein. This repertoire shows 120,000 or so distinct CDR3 sequences, 8.5% to 9% found once; its top ten account for more than 1.3%. Sequences were obtained from whole blood. Every receptor here comes from a human donor in good health. Some clones in this sample may be carry-over from other donors' samples.

This clonotype was seen only a few times. The chain combines TRBV7-8 with TRBJ2-3; maybe TRBD1 (5 bases). CDR1 and CDR2 (germline): SGHVS, FQNEAQ. The CDR3 extends over 16 amino acids. The V end was cut by 5 bases, the J end by 2 bases, with 17 bases between. CDR3 bases: TGTGCCAGCAGCCACTACCGGACACTTACCACAGATACGCAGTATTTT. It translates to CASSHYRTLTTDTQYF.

This clonotype was recorded many times. The V gene is TRBV29-1, the J gene TRBJ2-5; the D gene is possibly TRBD2 (7 bases). Germline V lookup: CDR1 SQVTM, CDR2 ANQGSEA. The germline V and J ends were trimmed by 0 bases and 5 bases, with 10 bases remaining between them. The CDR3 contains 13 residues. The DNA for the CDR3 is TGCAGCGTTGAAGAGCGGGGGCTCGAGACCCAGTACTTC. It translates to CSVEERGLETQYF.

V is TRBV6-5 and J is TRBJ2-1; 10 positions agree with TRBD2. The CDR3 runs to 14 residues. With V trimmed by 1 base and J by 8 bases, 2 bases remained unmatched. CDR1 is MNHEY, CDR2 SVGAGI, per germline. The CDR3 sequence: CASSYLAGGHEQFF. CDR3 DNA sequence: TGTGCCAGCAGTTACTTAGCGGGAGGACATGAGCAGTTCTTC.

About this clonotype: This likely comes from a read error, as the CDR3 has no conserved phenylalanine or tryptophan at its end. The DNA is omitted, as the CDR3 cannot be located on it reliably, and the CDR3 follows TCRdb's listing. The rearrangement uses TRBV21-1 and TRBJ2-3; the table names TRBD1, a call not compared with the DNA. TRBV21-1 is described as a pseudogene. The CDR3 numbers 16 amino acids, ends counted. The CDR3 sequence is CASSIEGGGRTDTQYS.

The chain carries TRBV7-2 and TRBJ1-6; 11 nucleotides line up with TRBD1. Germline V gene sequence: CDR1 SGHTA, CDR2 FQGNSA. The CDR3 totals 16 residues. Trimming at V came to 5 bases and at J to 4 bases, leaving 4 bases not matched to a gene. CDR3 sequence (DNA): TGTGCCAGCAGCACCGGACAGGGGGCGTATAATTCACCCCTCCACTTT. It yields the protein CASSTGQGAYNSPLHF.

The CDR3 is CASSRSGLAGSYEQYF. The CDR3 region has the DNA TGTGCCAGCAGCCGGTCGGGACTAGCGGGCTCCTACGAGCAGTACTTC. This chain links TRBV3-1 with TRBJ2-7, with TRBD2 identical over 12 bases. The J segment lost 0 bases and the V segment lost 4 bases, leaving 4 bases of the junction unmatched. The CDR3 is 16 amino acids. Germline V gene data show CDR1 as LGHDT and CDR2 as YNNKEL (reference sequence).

The V call is TRBV7-3, the J call TRBJ2-1, with 7 bases that match TRBD1. CDR3 size: 14 residues. Per germline, CDR1 SGHTA and CDR2 FQGTGA. The ends lost 2 bases at V and 4 bases at J; junction bases unmatched: 2. The CDR3 DNA follows: TGTGCCAGCAGCTTAGGACAGGCTTACAATGAGCAGTTCTTC. Its protein is CASSLGQAYNEQFF.

Details on this clonotype: This likely comes from a read error, as the CDR3 has no conserved phenylalanine or tryptophan at its end. V is TRBV12-5 and J is TRBJ1-1; D not resolved. The V end lost 6 bases, the J end lost 1 base, and 9 bases lay between the germline ends. This CDR3 has 13 amino acids. Germline V gives CDR1 LGHNT, CDR2 FRNRAP. CDR3 in amino acids: CASGSEPNTEAFL. CDR3 coding DNA: TGTGCTAGTGGCTCCGAGCCGAACACTGAAGCTTTCCTT.

This clonotype came up a few times. This rearrangement joins TRBV5-6 to TRBJ1-2, with D uncertain. The CDR3 has 17 residues. CDR1 is SGHDT, CDR2 YYEEEE, per germline. V lost 0 bases and J 2 bases, leaving 17 bases between the germline ends. In DNA form, the CDR3 reads TGTGCCAGCAGCTTGGATAGCCTTAGCTCCCGAAACTATGGCTACACCTTC. Its protein product is CASSLDSLSSRNYGYTF.

This clonotype was observed at least ten times. The chain uses TRBV7-2 and TRBJ2-7; D is ambiguous. This CDR3 contains 13 residues. Germline lookup yields CDR1 SGHTA and CDR2 FQGNSA. Trimming took off 5 bases at V and 3 bases at J, with 11 bases between the two ends. In DNA, the CDR3 is TGTGCCAGCAGCCCAGACGGGTTCTACGAGCAGTACTTC. It yields the protein CASSPDGFYEQYF.

The rearrangement uses TRBV7-9 and TRBJ1-6; 7 positions match TRBD1. Germline assignment: CDR1 SEHNR and CDR2 FQNEAQ (reference sequence). The CDR3 is made up of 16 amino acids. With 8 bases clipped from V and 7 bases from J, the junction kept 14 bases outside the gene matches. CDR3 residues: CASFNYPDRMNSPLHF. In DNA, the CDR3 is TGTGCCAGCTTTAACTACCCGGACAGGATGAATTCACCCCTCCACTTT.

The chain joins TRBV7-9 to TRBJ2-2, with D possibly being TRBD1 or TRBD2 (5 bases each). The CDR3 runs 15 residues. V shed 8 bases and J shed 7 bases, with 20 bases lying between them. CDR1 and CDR2 from the germline V gene are SEHNR and FQNEAQ (reference sequence). In DNA, the CDR3 is TGTGCCAGCTGTCCGTGGGGCGGACTTGGCGGGGAGCTGTTTTTT. This translates into CASCPWGGLGGELFF.

This clonotype was detected many times. The gene calls are TRBV29-1 and TRBJ1-5, with D possibly matching TRBD1 (6 bases). The CDR3 is 13 residues long. From germline, CDR1 is SQVTM and CDR2 ANQGSEA. The ends were cut back, 2 bases at V and 3 bases at J, with 8 bases in the middle. DNA for the CDR3: TGCAGCGTTGAAACAGGGTTCAATCAGCCCCAGCATTTT. Translated: CSVETGFNQPQHF. Full variable domain (missing parts from reference TRBV29-1 and TRBJ1-5): SAVISQKPSRDICQRGTSLTIQCQVDSQVTMMFWYRQQPGQSLTLIATANQGSEATYESGFVIDKFPISRPNLTFSTLTVSNMSPEDSSIYLCSVETGFNQPQHFGDGTRLSIL.

In its sample, this clonotype was seen a few times. The chain employs TRBV12-3 or TRBV12-4 and TRBJ1-1; 7 nucleotides agree with TRBD1. This CDR3 contains 16 residues. The V gene end was trimmed by 2 bases and the J gene end by 4 bases; junction bases not matched to a gene: 10. The CDR3 spells CASSLLWGGQPTEAFF. For the CDR3, the DNA is TGTGCCAGCAGTTTATTGTGGGGGGGACAGCCCACTGAAGCTTTCTTT.

Many counts were recorded for this clonotype. The rearrangement uses TRBV10-3 and TRBJ1-4, with 7 bases fitting TRBD1. The CDR3 is made up of 12 amino acids. V shed 8 bases and J 7 bases; nucleotides not matched to a gene: 4. Germline CDR1 and CDR2: ENHRY and SYGVKD. CDR3 in amino acids: CAIGTGAEKLFF. As DNA, the CDR3 is TGTGCCATCGGAACAGGGGCTGAAAAACTGTTTTTT.

The sample holds many counts of this clonotype. The V call is TRBV10-3, the J call TRBJ1-3; 9 nucleotides line up with TRBD1. The germline gives CDR1 ENHRY, CDR2 SYGVKD. The length of the CDR3 is 14 residues. With V trimmed by 6 bases and J by 4 bases, 4 bases remained unmatched. CDR3 DNA: TGTGCCATCAGCCGGACAGGGGAGGGAAACACCATATATTTT. This encodes CAISRTGEGNTIYF.

This clonotype was recorded many times. The rearrangement joins TRBV6-2 or TRBV6-3 to TRBJ2-7; 9 nucleotides align to TRBD2. CDR1 is MNHEY and CDR2 is SVGEGT in the germline V gene. The CDR3 length is 14 residues. The trim removed 7 bases at V and 2 bases at J, leaving 6 bases unmatched. The CDR3 DNA is TGTGCCAGCATGGCGATAGCGGGGGCCTACGAGCAGTACTTC. This sequence encodes CASMAIAGAYEQYF.

This clonotype was counted at least ten times. This chain uses TRBV6-5 with TRBJ1-4; 7 nucleotides match TRBD1. Germline assignment: CDR1 MNHEY and CDR2 SVGAGI. The CDR3 is made up of 17 amino acids. The trim removed 1 base at V and 3 bases at J, leaving 8 bases unmatched. CDR3 in amino acids: CASSYFPRGTANEKLFF. CDR3 DNA sequence: TGTGCCAGCAGTTACTTTCCCCGGGGGACAGCTAATGAAAAACTGTTTTTT.